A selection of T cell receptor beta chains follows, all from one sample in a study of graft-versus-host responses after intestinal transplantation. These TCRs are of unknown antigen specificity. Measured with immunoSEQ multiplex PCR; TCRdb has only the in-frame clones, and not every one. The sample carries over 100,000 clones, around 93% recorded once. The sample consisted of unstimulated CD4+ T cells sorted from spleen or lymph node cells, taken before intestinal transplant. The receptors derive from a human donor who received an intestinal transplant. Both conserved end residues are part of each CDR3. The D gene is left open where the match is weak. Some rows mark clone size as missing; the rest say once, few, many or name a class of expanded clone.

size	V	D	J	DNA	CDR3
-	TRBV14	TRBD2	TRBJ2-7	TGTGCCAGCAGCCAAGGCCGGGTAGCTAGCGGGAGGTGGCGTGCCTACGAGCAGTACTTC	CASSQGRVASGRWRAYEQYF
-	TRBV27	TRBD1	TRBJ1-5	TGTGCCAGCAGGGCGGACAGGGCCCCCAATCAGCCCCAGCATTTT	CASRADRAPNQPQHF
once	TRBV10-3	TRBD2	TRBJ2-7	TGTGCCATCAGTGACGCTCCACGCGGGAGGGCCTACGAGCAGTACTTC	CAISDAPRGRAYEQYF
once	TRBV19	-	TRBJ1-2	TGTGCCAGTAGTATTTCGGGGTATGGCTACACCTTC	CASSISGYGYTF
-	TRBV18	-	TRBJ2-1	TGTGCCAGCTCACCAAGCCGGGGGCTGTTCTTC	CASSPSRGLFF
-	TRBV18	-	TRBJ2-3	TGTGCCAGCTCACCACACCCCGGGAGCACAGATACGCAGTATTTT	CASSPHPGSTDTQYF
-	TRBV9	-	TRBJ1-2	TGTGCCAGCACCGCCGGGGTTTGGCGTGGCTACACCTTC	CASTAGVWRGYTF
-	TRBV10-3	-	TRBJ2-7	TGTGCCACCTCCGTGGGCTACTACGAGCAGTACTTC	CATSVGYYEQYF
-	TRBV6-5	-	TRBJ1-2	TGTGCCAGCAGTTACGTGGAGGGGTATGGCTACACCTTC	CASSYVEGYGYTF
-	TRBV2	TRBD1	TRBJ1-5	TGTGCCAGCGGGAGGGACAGGGGAGGTCAGCCCCAGCATTTT	CASGRDRGGQPQHF
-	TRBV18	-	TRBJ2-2	TGTGCCAGCTCACCACCGACCACCGGGGAGCTGTTTTTT	CASSPPTTGELFF
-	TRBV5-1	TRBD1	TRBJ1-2	TGCGCCAGCAGCACAGGGGGCTATGGCTACACCTTC	CASSTGGYGYTF
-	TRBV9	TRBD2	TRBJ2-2	TGTGCCAGCACCTACACTAGCGGGGGGACCGGGGAGCTGTTTTTT	CASTYTSGGTGELFF
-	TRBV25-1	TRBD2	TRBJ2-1	TGTGCCAGCAGTGAATGGACTAGCGGGAGGGATGAGCAGTTCTTC	CASSEWTSGRDEQFF
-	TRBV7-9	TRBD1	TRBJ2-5	TGTGCCAGCAGCGCCGGGACAGGGCTCCAAGAGACCCAGTACTTC	CASSAGTGLQETQYF
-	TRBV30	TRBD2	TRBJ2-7	TGTGCCTGGAATGGGGGGGAAACTAGCGGGAGGGCCCACGAGCAGTACTTC	CAWNGGETSGRAHEQYF
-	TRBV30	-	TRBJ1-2	TGTGCCTGGATGGGAGTGGTCAAAGAATCTGATGGCTACACCTTC	CAWMGVVKESDGYTF
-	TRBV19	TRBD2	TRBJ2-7	TGTGCAACGAGGAGCGGGAGGGCCGTCCACGAGCAGTACTTC	CATRSGRAVHEQYF
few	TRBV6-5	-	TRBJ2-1	TGTGCCAGCAGTTACTCGGGTAGCGGTAATGAGCAGTTCTTC	CASSYSGSGNEQFF
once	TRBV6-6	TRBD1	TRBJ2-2	TGTGCCAGCAGCTACAGGGGCTCGAACACCGGGGAGCTGTTTTTT	CASSYRGSNTGELFF
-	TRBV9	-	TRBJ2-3	TGTGCCAGCAGCACACGGACAGTTCCAGATACGCAGTATTTT	CASSTRTVPDTQYF
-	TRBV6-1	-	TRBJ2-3	TGTGCCAGCAGGACCGACAGGTTTCGCACAGATACGCAGTATTTT	CASRTDRFRTDTQYF